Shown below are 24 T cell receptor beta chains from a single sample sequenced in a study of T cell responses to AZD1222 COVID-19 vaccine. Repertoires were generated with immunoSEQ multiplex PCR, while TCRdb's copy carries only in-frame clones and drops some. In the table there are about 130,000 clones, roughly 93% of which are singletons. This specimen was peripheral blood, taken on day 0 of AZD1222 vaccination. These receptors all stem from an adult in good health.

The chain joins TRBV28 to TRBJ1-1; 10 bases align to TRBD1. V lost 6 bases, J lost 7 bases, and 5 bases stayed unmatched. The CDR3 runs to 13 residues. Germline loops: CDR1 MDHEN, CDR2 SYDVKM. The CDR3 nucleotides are TGTGCCAGCAGGGGACAGGGGAAAGGTGAAGCTTTCTTT. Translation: CASRGQGKGEAFF. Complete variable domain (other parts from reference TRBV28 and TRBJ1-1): DVKVTQSSRYLVKRTGEKVFLECVQDMDHENMFWYRQDPGLGLRLIYFSYDVKMKEKGDIPEGYSVSREKKERFSLILESASTNQTSMYLCASRGQGKGEAFFGQGTRLTVV.

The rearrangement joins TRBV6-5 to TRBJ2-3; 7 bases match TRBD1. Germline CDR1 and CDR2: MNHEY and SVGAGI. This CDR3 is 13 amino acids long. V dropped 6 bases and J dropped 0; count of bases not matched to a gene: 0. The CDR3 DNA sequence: TGTGCCAGCAGGACAGGGAGCACAGATACGCAGTATTTT. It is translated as CASRTGSTDTQYF.

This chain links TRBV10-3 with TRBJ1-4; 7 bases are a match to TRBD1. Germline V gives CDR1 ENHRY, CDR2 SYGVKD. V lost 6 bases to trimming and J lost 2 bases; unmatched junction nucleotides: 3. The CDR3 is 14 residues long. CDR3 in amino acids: CAISPGGTNEKLFF. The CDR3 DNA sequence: TGTGCCATCAGCCCAGGGGGGACTAATGAAAAACTGTTTTTT.

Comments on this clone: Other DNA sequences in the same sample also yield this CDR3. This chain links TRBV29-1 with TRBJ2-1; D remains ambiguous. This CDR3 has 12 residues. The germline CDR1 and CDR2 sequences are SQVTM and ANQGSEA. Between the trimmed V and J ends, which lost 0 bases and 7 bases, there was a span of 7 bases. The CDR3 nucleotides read TGCAGCGTTGAAGATCAGTCGAATGAGCAGTTCTTC. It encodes CSVEDQSNEQFF.

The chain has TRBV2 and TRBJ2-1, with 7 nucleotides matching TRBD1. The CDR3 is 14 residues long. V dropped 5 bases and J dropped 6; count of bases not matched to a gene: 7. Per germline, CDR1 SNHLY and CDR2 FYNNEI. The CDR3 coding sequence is TGTGCCAGCAGTCGCCACGCAGGGGGCAATGAGCAGTTCTTC. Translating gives CASSRHAGGNEQFF.

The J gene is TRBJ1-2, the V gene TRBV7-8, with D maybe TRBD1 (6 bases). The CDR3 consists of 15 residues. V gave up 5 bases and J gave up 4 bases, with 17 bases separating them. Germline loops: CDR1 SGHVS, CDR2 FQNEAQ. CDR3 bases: TGTGCCAGCAGCCCCCGGTCGGGGGGCCCCTATGGCTACACCTTC. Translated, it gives CASSPRSGGPYGYTF.

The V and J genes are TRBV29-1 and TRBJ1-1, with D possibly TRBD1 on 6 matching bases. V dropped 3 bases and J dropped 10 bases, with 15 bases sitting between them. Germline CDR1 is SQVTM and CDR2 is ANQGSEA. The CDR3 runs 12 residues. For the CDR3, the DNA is TGCAGCGTTGAGGTGTGGGGGGCTGGAGCTTTCTTT. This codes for CSVEVWGAGAFF.

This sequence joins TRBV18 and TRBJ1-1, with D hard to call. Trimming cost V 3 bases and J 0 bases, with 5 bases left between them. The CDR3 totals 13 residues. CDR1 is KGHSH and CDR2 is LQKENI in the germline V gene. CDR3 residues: CASSPLMNTEAFF. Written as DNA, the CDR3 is TGTGCCAGCTCACCCCTCATGAACACTGAAGCTTTCTTT.

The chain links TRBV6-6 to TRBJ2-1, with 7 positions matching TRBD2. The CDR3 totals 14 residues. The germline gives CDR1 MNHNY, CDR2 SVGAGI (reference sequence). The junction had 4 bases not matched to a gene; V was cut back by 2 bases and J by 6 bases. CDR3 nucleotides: TGTGCCAGCAGTTACGTCGGACTAGTCAATGAGCAGTTCTTC. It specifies CASSYVGLVNEQFF.

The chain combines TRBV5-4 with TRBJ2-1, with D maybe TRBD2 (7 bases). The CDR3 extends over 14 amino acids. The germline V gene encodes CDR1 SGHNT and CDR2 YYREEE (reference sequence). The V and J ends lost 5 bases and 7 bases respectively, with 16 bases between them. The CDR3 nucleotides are TGTGCCAGCAGAGGGGGGGAGGGCTTTAATGAGCAGTTCTTC. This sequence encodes CASRGGEGFNEQFF.

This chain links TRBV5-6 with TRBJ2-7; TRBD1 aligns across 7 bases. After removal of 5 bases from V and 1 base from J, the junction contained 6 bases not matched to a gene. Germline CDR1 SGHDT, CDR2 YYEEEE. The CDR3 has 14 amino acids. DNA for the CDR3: TGTGCCAGCAGATACGGGACAGCATCCTACGAGCAGTACTTC. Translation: CASRYGTASYEQYF.

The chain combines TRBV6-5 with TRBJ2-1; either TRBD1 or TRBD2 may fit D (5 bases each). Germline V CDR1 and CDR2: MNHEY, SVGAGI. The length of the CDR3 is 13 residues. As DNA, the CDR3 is TGTGCGACGACCGGGACGGGAAACAATGAGCAGTTCTTC. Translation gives CATTGTGNNEQFF.

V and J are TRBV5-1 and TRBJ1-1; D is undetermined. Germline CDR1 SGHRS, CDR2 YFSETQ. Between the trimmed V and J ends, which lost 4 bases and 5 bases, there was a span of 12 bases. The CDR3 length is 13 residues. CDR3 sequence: CASSPLPETEAFF. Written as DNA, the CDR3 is TGCGCCAGCAGCCCCCTCCCGGAAACTGAAGCTTTCTTT.

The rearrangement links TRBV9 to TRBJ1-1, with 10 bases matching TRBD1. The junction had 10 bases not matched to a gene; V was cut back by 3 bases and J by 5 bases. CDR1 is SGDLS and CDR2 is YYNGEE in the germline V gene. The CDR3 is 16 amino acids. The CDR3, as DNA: TGTGCCAGCAGCGAGACCAGAGACAGGGGGCGGACTGAAGCTTTCTTT. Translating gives CASSETRDRGRTEAFF.

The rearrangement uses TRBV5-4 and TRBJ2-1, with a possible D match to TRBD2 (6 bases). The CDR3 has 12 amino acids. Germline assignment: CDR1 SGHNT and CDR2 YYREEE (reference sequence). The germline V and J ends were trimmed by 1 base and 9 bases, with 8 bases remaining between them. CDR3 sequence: CASSLRGGEQFF. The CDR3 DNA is TGTGCCAGCAGCTTGAGGGGAGGTGAGCAGTTCTTC.

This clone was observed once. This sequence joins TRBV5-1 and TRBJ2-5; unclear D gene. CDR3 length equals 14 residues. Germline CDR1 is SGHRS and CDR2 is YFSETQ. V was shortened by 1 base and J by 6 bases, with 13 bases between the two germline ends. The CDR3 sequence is CASSLFDTPKTQYF. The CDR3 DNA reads TGCGCCAGCAGCTTGTTCGACACCCCCAAGACCCAGTACTTC.

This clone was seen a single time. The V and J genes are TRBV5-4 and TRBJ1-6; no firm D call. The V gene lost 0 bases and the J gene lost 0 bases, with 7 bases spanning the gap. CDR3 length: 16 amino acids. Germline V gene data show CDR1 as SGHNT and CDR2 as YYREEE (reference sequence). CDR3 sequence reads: CASSLESLSYNSPLHF. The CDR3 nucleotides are TGTGCCAGCAGCTTGGAGTCCCTCTCCTATAATTCACCCCTCCACTTT.

This chain's CDR3 is CASSESTGYGNQPQHF. CDR3 sequence (DNA): TGTGCCAGCAGTGAATCTACAGGCTACGGCAATCAGCCCCAGCATTTT. The chain joins TRBV6-1 to TRBJ1-5; a weak D match, TRBD1 (5 bases). The V end was cut by 2 bases, the J end by 2 bases, with 13 bases between. The CDR3 totals 16 residues. Germline CDR1 reads MNHNS; CDR2 reads SASEGT.

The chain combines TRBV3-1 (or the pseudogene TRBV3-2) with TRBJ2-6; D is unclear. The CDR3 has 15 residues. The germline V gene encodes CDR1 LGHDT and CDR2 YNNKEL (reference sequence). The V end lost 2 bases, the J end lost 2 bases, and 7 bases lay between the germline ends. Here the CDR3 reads CASSQTAAGANVLTF. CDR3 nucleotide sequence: TGTGCCAGCAGCCAAACGGCAGCTGGGGCCAACGTCCTGACTTTC.

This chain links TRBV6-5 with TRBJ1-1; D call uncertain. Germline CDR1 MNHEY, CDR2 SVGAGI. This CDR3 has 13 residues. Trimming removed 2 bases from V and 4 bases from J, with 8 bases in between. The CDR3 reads CASSYPRGTEAFF. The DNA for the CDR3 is TGTGCCAGCAGTTACCCCCGCGGCACTGAAGCTTTCTTT.

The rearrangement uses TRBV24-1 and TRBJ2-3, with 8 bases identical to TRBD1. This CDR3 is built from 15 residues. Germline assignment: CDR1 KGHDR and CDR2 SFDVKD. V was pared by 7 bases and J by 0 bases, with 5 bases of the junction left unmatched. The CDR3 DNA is TGTGCCACCAGCTGGGGACAGGAGAGCACAGATACGCAGTATTTT. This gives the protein CATSWGQESTDTQYF.

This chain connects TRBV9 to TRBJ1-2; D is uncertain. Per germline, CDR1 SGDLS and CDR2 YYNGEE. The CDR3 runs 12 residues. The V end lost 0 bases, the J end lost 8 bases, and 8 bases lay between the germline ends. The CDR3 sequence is CASSVGGYGYTF. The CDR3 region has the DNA TGTGCCAGCAGCGTAGGTGGGTACGGCTACACCTTC.

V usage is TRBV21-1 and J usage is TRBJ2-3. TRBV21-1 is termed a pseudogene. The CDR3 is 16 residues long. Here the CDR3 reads CASSKALLGKQDTQYF. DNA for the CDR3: TGTGCCAGCAGCAAAGCGCTTCTTGGAAAGCAAGATACGCAGTATTTT.

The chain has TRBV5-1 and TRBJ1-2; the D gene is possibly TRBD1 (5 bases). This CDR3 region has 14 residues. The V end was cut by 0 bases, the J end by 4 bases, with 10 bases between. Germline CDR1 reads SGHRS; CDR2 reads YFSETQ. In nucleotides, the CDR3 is TGCGCCAGCAGCTTGGTAACTGGGACCTATGGCTACACCTTC. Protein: CASSLVTGTYGYTF.